These 12 T cell receptor beta chains originate from one sample sequenced in a study of shared clonotypes between healthy human individuals. Sequenced by immunoSEQ multiplex PCR; TCRdb stores in-frame clones only, minus some. Seen here are some 680,000 clones, less than 80% observed once, and the top ten hold 1.5% to 2%. Sequencing was carried out using memory CD4+ T cells sorted from blood. Subset given: CD45RA-negative fraction. The receptor set was obtained from a woman in her 30s in good health.

The chain combines TRBV28 with TRBJ2-7, with TRBD1 as a possible D gene (5 bases). The V end lost 10 bases, the J end lost 9 bases, and 28 bases lay between the germline ends. The germline V gene has CDR1 MDHEN and CDR2 SYDVKM. This CDR3 is built from 15 residues. CDR3 DNA sequence: TGTGCCACGGAACCCTGGACACATTCTACGTCAGGGCAGTACTTC. Encoded protein: CATEPWTHSTSGQYF.

This chain connects TRBV11-2 to TRBJ2-2, with 9 bases that match TRBD2. Germline assignment: CDR1 SGHAT and CDR2 FQNNGV. Trimming removed 1 base from V and 10 bases from J; junction bases left unmatched: 4. This CDR3 region has 14 residues. In DNA form, the CDR3 reads TGTGCCAGCAGCTTAGCGATAGCGGGAGTGGAGCTGTTTTTT. Its translation: CASSLAIAGVELFF.

The chain couples TRBV19 to TRBJ1-2; TRBD1 matches at 7 bases. The length of the CDR3 is 15 residues. V shed 0 bases and J 8 bases; nucleotides not matched to a gene: 9. The germline CDR1 and CDR2 sequences are LNHDA and SQIVND (reference sequence). CDR3 in amino acids: CASSIDRSWTGGYTF. CDR3 sequence (DNA): TGTGCCAGTAGTATAGATCGCTCGTGGACAGGCGGCTACACCTTC.

V and J are TRBV27 and TRBJ1-1; 8 bases map to TRBD1. From germline, CDR1 is MNHEY and CDR2 SMNVEV (reference sequence). This CDR3 has 14 amino acids. V shed 5 bases and J 4 bases; nucleotides not matched to a gene: 6. For the CDR3, the DNA is TGTGCCAGCAGTCCCCGACAGGGGAGCACTGAAGCTTTCTTT. Protein sequence: CASSPRQGSTEAFF.

This sequence joins TRBV29-1 and TRBJ1-1; no reliable D call. V dropped 7 bases and J dropped 8 bases, with 17 bases sitting between them. Germline values: CDR1 SQVTM, CDR2 ANQGSEA. The CDR3 is 12 amino acids. The CDR3 region has the DNA TGCAGCGCCCACATGGTAGGTCTAGAAGCTTTCTTT. This translates into CSAHMVGLEAFF.

V gene TRBV5-1 combines with J gene TRBJ2-3; TRBD2 matches at 11 bases. CDR3 size: 16 residues. Germline CDR1 SGHRS, CDR2 YFSETQ. The junction had 4 bases not matched to a gene; V was cut back by 4 bases and J by 0 bases. The CDR3 DNA sequence: TGCGCCAGCAGCCAGCGACTAGCGGGAAGCACAGATACGCAGTATTTT. Translating gives CASSQRLAGSTDTQYF.

This clone was seen a single time. Other nucleotide sequences from this sample produce the same CDR3. The genes are TRBV18 and TRBJ1-5; TRBD1 matches at 7 bases. This CDR3 is 14 amino acids long. Germline CDR1 KGHSH, CDR2 LQKENI. V gave up 6 bases and J gave up 3 bases; unmatched junction bases: 5. The CDR3 here is CASSPGQNNQPQHF. The DNA of the CDR3 is TGTGCCAGCTCGCCGGGACAGAACAATCAGCCCCAGCATTTT.

This clone was observed many times. The CDR3 DNA reads as TGTGCCAGCAGCATCTTCACAGATACGCAGTATTTT. Amino acid sequence: CASSIFTDTQYF. The chain employs TRBV11-2 and TRBJ2-3; D ambiguous. CDR1 is SGHAT and CDR2 is FQNNGV in the germline V gene. The CDR3 length is 12 residues. V lost 5 bases and J 2 bases, leaving 5 bases between the germline ends.

The chain couples TRBV14 to TRBJ1-1; D is perhaps TRBD1 (6 bases). This CDR3 is 15 amino acids long. Germline-derived CDR1 and CDR2 are SGHDN and FVKESK. Between the trimmed V and J ends, which lost 0 bases and 5 bases, there was a span of 13 bases. The CDR3 sequence: CASSQDRGGPTEAFF. CDR3 sequence (DNA): TGTGCCAGCAGCCAAGATCGGGGGGGGCCGACTGAAGCTTTCTTT.

This clone was found once. V usage is TRBV19 and J usage is TRBJ2-1, with TRBD2 as a possible D gene (6 bases). The CDR3 contains 15 residues. V was cut by 5 bases and J by 9 bases, with 20 bases left in between. Germline CDR1 and CDR2: LNHDA and SQIVND (reference sequence). The CDR3: CASSEASAGWGEQFF. The CDR3 DNA reads as TGTGCCAGTAGTGAGGCTAGCGCCGGTTGGGGTGAGCAGTTCTTC.

The chain carries TRBV5-1 and TRBJ1-3, with D maybe TRBD1 (5 bases). The V and J ends lost 2 bases and 2 bases respectively, with 11 bases between them. The CDR3 consists of 15 residues. Germline values: CDR1 SGHRS, CDR2 YFSETQ. CDR3 sequence (DNA): TGCGCCAGCAGCTTTTTGGGGGACCCTGGAAACACCATATATTTT. Its translation is CASSFLGDPGNTIYF.

The chain employs TRBV7-2 and TRBJ2-1; D not certain. CDR3 size: 16 residues. V was clipped by 6 bases and J by 8 bases, with 23 bases between them. Germline loops: CDR1 SGHTA, CDR2 FQGNSA. This CDR3 reads CASSPSALIQSDEQFF. The CDR3 bases are TGTGCCAGCAGTCCATCGGCGCTAATACAGTCGGATGAGCAGTTCTTC.